This TCR beta chain originates from a study of human T cells and chemical hapten exposure. At the level of the study: Patch tests put 0.01% DPC on the upper back, and the results were checked at 6 days.

Time point noted: pre-sensitization, week 0. The sample's treatment: therapeutic diphenylcyclopropenone sensitization with weekly scalp DPC. MiXCR was run by TCRdb on the RACE reads, yielding one entry per CDR3 protein. The sample comprises more than 250,000 distinct CDR3 sequences, around 7.3% of which are singletons, and roughly 1.2% rests with the top ten. This clonotype turned up a few times. The material was whole blood, obtained in connection with sensitization to the hapten diphenylcyclopropenone (DPC). This receptor was taken from a man aged 18 to 29 with alopecia areata. Some clones in this sample may be carry-over from other donors' samples.

CDR3 coding DNA: TGTGCCAGCAGCACCAAGAACACTGAAGCTTTCTTT. It is translated as CASSTKNTEAFF. This chain links TRBV11-3 with TRBJ1-1; no firm D call. This CDR3 region has 12 residues. V lost 5 bases and J 1 base, leaving 5 bases between the germline ends. Per germline, CDR1 SGHNT and CDR2 YENEEA.